The next 29 T cell receptor beta chains were all read from a single sample in a study of shared clonotypes between healthy human individuals. The repertoire was sequenced with immunoSEQ multiplex PCR; TCRdb's copy has only in-frame clones and lacks some. The profile covers roughly 2,500,000 clones, with 93% appearing a single time and about 0.38% taken by the ten largest. The sequenced sample consisted of naive CD4+ T cells from PBMCs. Subset: CD45RA+ positively selected. The receptors stem from a man aged 18 to 29 in good health. Some clones in this sample may be carry-over from other donors' samples.

Concerning this clone: Other nucleotide sequences from this sample produce the same CDR3. The J gene is TRBJ2-2, the V gene TRBV18; D is unresolved. Germline V gives CDR1 KGHSH, CDR2 LQKENI. The CDR3 spans 14 residues. Deletions cut 1 base from V and 3 bases from J, with 6 bases between. The CDR3 spells CASSPLADTGELFF. The CDR3 DNA reads TGTGCCAGCTCACCACTTGCGGACACCGGGGAGCTGTTTTTT. The full variable domain, in which reference TRBV18 and TRBJ2-2 provide the parts outside the CDR3, is NAGVMQNPRHLVRRRGQEARLRCSPMKGHSHVYWYRQLPEEGLKFMVYLQKENIIDESGMPKERFSAEFPKEGPSILRIQQVVRGDSAAYFCASSPLADTGELFFGEGSRLTVL.

Note on this clone: The conserved phenylalanine or tryptophan normally closing the CDR3 is absent here, so this likely arose from a read error. The chain is built from TRBV29-1 and TRBJ2-7; 9 bases are shared with TRBD1. This CDR3 is built from 13 residues. Unmatched junction bases numbered 5, after V lost 6 bases and J lost 2 bases. CDR1 and CDR2 (germline): SQVTM, ANQGSEA. The CDR3 is CSVRGTGTYEQYL. CDR3 nucleotides: TGCAGCGTGAGGGGGACAGGGACCTACGAGCAGTACCTC.

This chain links TRBV5-1 with TRBJ1-3, with 7 bases identical to TRBD1. Germline V gene lookup returns CDR1 SGHRS and CDR2 YFSETQ. The CDR3 sequence is 14 residues long. J lost 6 bases, V lost 0 bases, and 3 bases had no gene match. The CDR3 here is CASSLGTGQNTIYF. In nucleotides, the CDR3 is TGCGCCAGCAGCTTGGGGACAGGACAAAACACCATATATTTT.

The chain carries TRBV5-1 and TRBJ2-1; 7 bases line up with TRBD2. The ends lost 0 bases at V and 5 bases at J; junction bases unmatched: 2. This CDR3 comprises 14 residues. Germline V gene sequence: CDR1 SGHRS, CDR2 YFSETQ. The chain's CDR3 is CASSLATSDNEQFF. CDR3 DNA: TGCGCCAGCAGCTTGGCCACTAGCGACAATGAGCAGTTCTTC.

This clone was detected only once. The chain joins TRBV7-2 to TRBJ2-3, with 11 bases fitting TRBD2. The ends lost 6 bases at V and 5 bases at J; junction bases unmatched: 10. This CDR3 comprises 16 residues. Looked up from germline, CDR1 is SGHTA and CDR2 is FQGNSA. CDR3 sequence: CASSLRLAGRGDTQYF. CDR3 coding DNA: TGTGCCAGCAGTTTAAGACTAGCGGGGCGCGGAGATACGCAGTATTTT.

The V gene is TRBV5-1, the J gene TRBJ2-1, with D perhaps TRBD2 (5 bases). The germline V gene encodes CDR1 SGHRS and CDR2 YFSETQ. Trimming stripped 4 bases from V and 10 bases from J, with 18 bases between. This CDR3 spans 14 amino acids. The CDR3 is CASSGYTRVEEQFF. The CDR3 DNA is TGCGCCAGCAGCGGATACACGAGGGTGGAGGAGCAGTTCTTC. Combining the CDR3 with reference TRBV5-1 and TRBJ2-1 gives the whole variable domain KAGVTQTPRYLIKTRGQQVTLSCSPISGHRSVSWYQQTPGQGLQFLFEYFSETQRNKGNFPGRFSGRQFSNSRSEMNVSTLELGDSALYLCASSGYTRVEEQFFGPGTRLTVL.

The rearrangement joins TRBV4-2 to TRBJ2-3; D not resolved. CDR3 length: 16 residues. Per the germline V gene, CDR1 is LGHNA and CDR2 is YNFKEQ. The V end was cut by 1 base, the J end by 5 bases, with 16 bases between. CDR3 region: CASSQGNPILGDTQYF. The CDR3 DNA reads TGTGCCAGCAGCCAAGGTAACCCAATTCTCGGAGATACGCAGTATTTT.

This clone was observed a handful of times. The V gene is TRBV30, the J gene TRBJ1-1; a possible D gene is TRBD1 (5 bases). Germline CDR1 is GTSNPN and CDR2 is SVGIG (reference sequence). V shed 2 bases and J shed 3 bases, with 19 bases lying between them. CDR3 length equals 16 residues. CDR3: CAWSRGGLYSDTEAFF. CDR3 nucleotides: TGTGCCTGGAGTCGGGGGGGACTATATTCGGACACTGAAGCTTTCTTT.

The rearrangement links TRBV27 to TRBJ1-5; possible D gene TRBD1, 5 bases. V was pared by 4 bases and J by 5 bases, with 9 bases between. The CDR3 runs 13 residues. CDR1 MNHEY and CDR2 SMNVEV come from the germline V gene (reference sequence). The CDR3 DNA reads as TGTGCCAGCAGTTCCAGGGACGATCAGCCCCAGCATTTT. Translated: CASSSRDDQPQHF.

This chain uses TRBV6-1 with TRBJ2-1; a possible D gene is TRBD1 (5 bases). This CDR3 comprises 15 residues. Trimming took 2 bases from V and 2 from J, leaving 10 bases between them. Germline values: CDR1 MNHNS, CDR2 SASEGT. CDR3 in amino acids: CASSEQGRTYNEQFF. The CDR3 DNA reads as TGTGCCAGCAGTGAACAGGGAAGGACCTACAATGAGCAGTTCTTC.

Here the CDR3 reads CASSGQVADQPQHF. The DNA for the CDR3 is TGTGCCAGTAGTGGACAGGTCGCGGATCAGCCCCAGCATTTT. This chain links TRBV19 with TRBJ1-5; 7 nucleotides line up with TRBD1. V shed 5 bases, J shed 5 bases, and the junction held 6 bases outside the gene matches. This CDR3 is 14 amino acids long. The V gene's germline CDR1 is LNHDA and CDR2 SQIVND (reference sequence).

The chain carries TRBV5-4 and TRBJ2-2; possible D gene TRBD1, 5 bases. CDR3 length: 12 amino acids. Germline V gene lookup returns CDR1 SGHNT and CDR2 YYREEE (reference sequence). Trimming removed 9 bases at V and 6 bases at J, with 12 bases between. The CDR3 sequence is CAISQGPGELFF. CDR3 nucleotides: TGTGCCATATCCCAGGGCCCCGGGGAGCTGTTTTTT.

The V gene is TRBV5-1, the J gene TRBJ2-3, with D perhaps TRBD2 (6 bases). Trimming removed 3 bases at V and 6 bases at J, with 20 bases between. The CDR3 length is 16 residues. In germline, CDR1 is SGHRS, CDR2 YFSETQ. The CDR3 DNA sequence: TGCGCCAGCAGCTCCCAAATACCTGGGGGGAGTGATACGCAGTATTTT. It is translated as CASSSQIPGGSDTQYF.

This chain connects TRBV12-5 to TRBJ2-3, with a weak D call TRBD2 (6 bases). Germline V gene data show CDR1 as LGHNT and CDR2 as FRNRAP. The CDR3 runs 14 residues. V lost 8 bases and J 0 bases, leaving 12 bases between the germline ends. As DNA, the CDR3 is TGTGCTAGTCGCCTCGGGAGCAGCACAGATACGCAGTATTTT. Translation gives CASRLGSSTDTQYF.

The chain has TRBV5-1 and TRBJ2-2; 14 nucleotides match TRBD2. From germline, CDR1 is SGHRS and CDR2 YFSETQ. The CDR3 runs 17 residues. V shed 4 bases, J shed 6 bases, and the junction held 8 bases outside the gene matches. As DNA, the CDR3 is TGCGCCAGCAGCACCCCGGGACTAGCGGGAGCGGCCGGGGAGCTGTTTTTT. As protein: CASSTPGLAGAAGELFF.

This rearrangement joins TRBV7-9 to TRBJ1-4, with TRBD1 as a possible D gene (6 bases). V was pared by 5 bases and J by 12 bases, with 10 bases between. This CDR3 has 11 residues. Germline V CDR1 and CDR2: SEHNR, FQNEAQ (reference sequence). CDR3 sequence: CASSLRQELFF. The CDR3 nucleotides read TGTGCCAGCAGCCTACGACAGGAACTGTTTTTT.

The rearrangement links TRBV2 to TRBJ2-3; 8 nucleotides agree with TRBD2. Per germline, CDR1 SNHLY and CDR2 FYNNEI. Unmatched junction bases numbered 10, after V lost 6 bases and J lost 5 bases. The CDR3 is 15 residues long. CDR3 bases: TGTGCCAGCAGACGGGGGGGGTATGTGAGAGATACGCAGTATTTT. Its protein is CASRRGGYVRDTQYF.

The chain recombines TRBV6-5 with TRBJ2-3; D possibly uses TRBD1 or TRBD2 (6 bases each). The ends were cut back, 2 bases at V and 2 bases at J, with 14 bases in the middle. CDR1 and CDR2 from the germline V gene are MNHEY and SVGAGI. This CDR3 comprises 16 residues. Here the CDR3 DNA reads TGTGCCAGCAGTTACGTGCCGGGGGCATCCACAGATACGCAGTATTTT. Residues: CASSYVPGASTDTQYF.

This clone occurred a few times. The rearrangement uses TRBV18 and TRBJ1-1, with TRBD1 matching 7 bases. J lost 0 bases, V lost 5 bases, and 3 bases had no gene match. The CDR3 has 14 amino acids. Germline values: CDR1 KGHSH, CDR2 LQKENI. The CDR3 protein is CASSSGQLNTEAFF. The CDR3 DNA follows: TGTGCCAGCTCATCGGGACAGCTGAACACTGAAGCTTTCTTT.

The chain couples TRBV18 to TRBJ2-5, with 7 nucleotides matching TRBD1. Germline CDR1 is KGHSH and CDR2 is LQKENI. The CDR3 is 14 amino acids. The trim removed 3 bases at V and 7 bases at J, leaving 8 bases unmatched. The CDR3 DNA reads TGTGCCAGCTCACCCCTGACAGGGCAGGTGACCCAGTACTTC. Translating gives CASSPLTGQVTQYF.

The V and J genes are TRBV6-5 and TRBJ2-7, with D tentatively TRBD1 (5 bases). The length of the CDR3 is 14 residues. Trimming removed 0 bases at V and 6 bases at J, with 12 bases between. The V gene's germline CDR1 is MNHEY and CDR2 SVGAGI. The CDR3, as DNA: TGTGCCAGCAGTTACTCGTGGCAAGGGGCCGAGCAGTACTTC. The encoded protein is CASSYSWQGAEQYF.

In this sample, this clone turned up once. The J gene is TRBJ1-1, the V gene TRBV15, with TRBD1 as a possible D gene (6 bases). V lost 3 bases and J lost 7, with 12 bases in between. The CDR3 loop spans 13 amino acids. Germline CDR1 LNHNV, CDR2 YYDKDF (reference sequence). In DNA form, the CDR3 reads TGTGCCACCAGCAGGGGGGGGGCTGGTGAAGCTTTCTTT. This codes for CATSRGGAGEAFF.

The table lists this clone with a count of one. The sample carries other DNA sequences with the same CDR3. The chain combines TRBV28 with TRBJ2-7; D perhaps matches TRBD2 (5 bases). Germline CDR1 reads MDHEN; CDR2 reads SYDVKM. V was clipped by 6 bases and J by 4 bases, with 10 bases between them. This CDR3 spans 12 amino acids. DNA for the CDR3: TGTGCCAGCAGGCCTACGGGGTACGAGCAGTACTTC. This gives the protein CASRPTGYEQYF.

This clone was picked up a small number of times. The CDR3 region is CASTSGAGRTEAFF. CDR3 bases: TGTGCCAGCACTTCAGGGGCGGGGAGAACTGAAGCTTTCTTT. V gene TRBV28 combines with J gene TRBJ1-1; D possibly corresponds to TRBD1 (6 bases). From germline, CDR1 is MDHEN and CDR2 SYDVKM. V lost 7 bases to trimming and J lost 5 bases, with 17 bases between them. The CDR3 has 14 residues.

CDR3 coding DNA: TGTGCCAGCAGTTGGGGACAGGGTGAAAAACTGTTTTTT. Protein product: CASSWGQGEKLFF. The J gene is TRBJ1-4, the V gene TRBV6-5, with TRBD1 matching 9 bases. Germline V lookup: CDR1 MNHEY, CDR2 SVGAGI. V trimming: 4 bases; J trimming: 7 bases; junction bases outside the gene matches: 1. This CDR3 is 13 amino acids long.

The CDR3 loop reads CASSTLGDSEAFF. The CDR3 region has the DNA TGTGCCAGCTCAACCCTTGGGGATTCCGAAGCTTTCTTT. This sequence joins TRBV18 and TRBJ1-1, with unresolved D. V gave up 5 bases and J gave up 8 bases, with 15 bases separating them. CDR1 is KGHSH and CDR2 is LQKENI in the germline V gene. The CDR3 runs 13 residues.

The chain carries TRBV28 and TRBJ1-2; no clear D gene. The CDR3 is 13 residues long. The germline V and J ends were trimmed by 5 bases and 1 base, with 8 bases remaining between them. CDR1 and CDR2 (germline): MDHEN, SYDVKM. The CDR3 nucleotides are TGTGCCAGCAGTCCTCAAATTAACTATGGCTACACCTTC. As protein: CASSPQINYGYTF.

This clone appeared a single time. The V and J genes are TRBV5-1 and TRBJ2-7; either TRBD1 or TRBD2 may fit D (5 bases each). The V and J ends lost 1 base and 1 base respectively, with 15 bases between them. The CDR3 extends over 16 amino acids. Germline V gene lookup returns CDR1 SGHRS and CDR2 YFSETQ. CDR3 sequence: CASSLSILGDSYEQYF. The CDR3 nucleotides read TGCGCCAGCAGCTTGTCTATACTAGGGGATTCCTACGAGCAGTACTTC.

The gene calls are TRBV11-3 and TRBJ1-1; no firm D call. Germline CDR1 SGHNT, CDR2 YENEEA. The CDR3 contains 13 residues. The V end was cut by 5 bases, the J end by 7 bases, with 14 bases between. This CDR3 is CASSLVPGLEAFF. The CDR3 DNA sequence: TGTGCCAGCAGCCTCGTCCCCGGGCTTGAAGCTTTCTTT.